The present entry profiles one T cell receptor beta chain with its context. Indicated treatment: oral pan-JAK inhibitor, 5-10 mg twice daily. Extraction of RNA preceded its reverse transcription into cDNA, which served as the sequencing template. The protocol was immunoSEQ multiplex PCR, while the TCRdb copy is restricted to in-frame clones and leaves out a portion. The data contain 35,000 to 50,000 clones, around 90% of them singletons. The data were taken from a study of CD8+ T cells in alopecia areata. Trimming took 5 bases from V and 2 from J; bases not matched to a gene: 6. The V gene's germline CDR1 is SGHAT and CDR2 FQDESV (reference sequence). The CDR3 runs 16 residues.

The TCR sequence derives from a human donor with alopecia areata. This rearrangement joins TRBV11-1 to TRBJ2-7; 13 bases match TRBD2. The sequencing here drew on CD8+ T cells sorted from blood, taken at week 24, from a patient treated with tofacitinib. CDR3 sequence (DNA): TGTGCCAGCAGCCGAGGGACTAGCGGGGATCCCTACGAGCAGTACTTC. Residues: CASSRGTSGDPYEQYF.